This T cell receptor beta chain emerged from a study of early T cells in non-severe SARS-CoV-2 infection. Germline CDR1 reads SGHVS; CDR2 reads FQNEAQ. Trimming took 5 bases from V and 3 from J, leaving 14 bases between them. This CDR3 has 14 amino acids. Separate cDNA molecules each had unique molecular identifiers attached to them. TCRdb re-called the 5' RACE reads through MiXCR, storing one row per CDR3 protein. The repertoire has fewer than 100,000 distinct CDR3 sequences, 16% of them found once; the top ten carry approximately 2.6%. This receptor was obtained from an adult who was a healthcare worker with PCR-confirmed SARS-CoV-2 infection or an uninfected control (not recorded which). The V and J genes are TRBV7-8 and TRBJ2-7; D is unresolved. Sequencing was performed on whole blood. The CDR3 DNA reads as TGTGCCAGCAGCGCAGAGGCCGGGTACTACGAGCAGTACTTC. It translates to CASSAEAGYYEQYF.